The 26 T cell receptor beta chains in this list originate from one sample, sequenced in a study of post-analysis software for immune sequencing data. These receptors have no identified antigens. Study-wide results and caveats: Compared with controls, patients had more of five or six TRBV segments, including TRBV5-6, TRBV5-1 and TRBV20-1.

Presence of unique molecular identifiers characterized the TCR beta cDNA libraries. In TCRdb, the PCR reads were re-called with MiXCR into one record per CDR3 protein. The sample includes about half a million distinct CDR3 sequences, over 35% seen only once; the top ten take 9% to 14%. Sequences were obtained from blood. The receptors were gathered from a girl between 10 and 17 years old with multiple sclerosis.

V gene TRBV28 combines with J gene TRBJ2-3; 8 positions agree with TRBD1. Germline CDR1 MDHEN, CDR2 SYDVKM. This CDR3 is 14 amino acids long. The ends lost 5 bases at V and 9 bases at J; junction bases unmatched: 10. The CDR3 DNA follows: TGTGCCAGCAGTCCGGACAGGGCCTCTCCGACGCAGTATTTT. As protein: CASSPDRASPTQYF.

The V call is TRBV18, the J call TRBJ2-7; no definite D call. V was cut by 4 bases and J by 5 bases, with 9 bases left in between. This CDR3 comprises 12 residues. Per germline, CDR1 KGHSH and CDR2 LQKENI. The CDR3 nucleotides are TGTGCCAGCTCACTACCATTGGACGAGCAGTACTTC. Translated: CASSLPLDEQYF.

Of note for this clonotype: Its ends do not fully match the called genes, so a read error is possible. The chain has TRBV6-5 and TRBJ2-4; no firm D call. The CDR3 is 13 residues long. Germline V gives CDR1 MNHEY, CDR2 SVGAGI. CDR3 nucleotides: TGTGCCAGTAGTTACTCGAAGGTTGGTGAGCAGTACTTC. Its protein is CASSYSKVGEQYF.

V is TRBV29-1 and J is TRBJ1-2; D call uncertain. The germline V and J ends were trimmed by 4 bases and 4 bases, with 10 bases remaining between them. Germline CDR1 SQVTM, CDR2 ANQGSEA. The CDR3 has 12 residues. The CDR3 region is CSVGLVPYGYTF. Written as DNA, the CDR3 is TGCAGCGTTGGACTCGTCCCCTATGGCTACACCTTC. Complete variable domain (other parts from reference TRBV29-1 and TRBJ1-2): SAVISQKPSRDICQRGTSLTIQCQVDSQVTMMFWYRQQPGQSLTLIATANQGSEATYESGFVIDKFPISRPNLTFSTLTVSNMSPEDSSIYLCSVGLVPYGYTFGSGTRLTVV.

V is TRBV4-1 and J is TRBJ2-1; possibly TRBD2 for D (6 bases). The CDR3 sequence is 19 residues long. Germline CDR1 reads MGHRA; CDR2 reads YSYEKL. The V end was cut by 1 base, the J end by 0 bases, with 19 bases between. The CDR3 protein is CASSQASTSPMSSYNEQFF. Written as DNA, the CDR3 is TGCGCCAGCAGCCAAGCTAGTACTAGCCCCATGAGCTCCTACAATGAGCAGTTCTTC.

The chain links TRBV28 to TRBJ2-5; the D is unclear. The CDR3 covers 12 residues. V was shortened by 6 bases and J by 4 bases, with 9 bases between the two germline ends. Germline values: CDR1 MDHEN, CDR2 SYDVKM. The CDR3 spells CASRLNGETQYF. In DNA, the CDR3 is TGTGCCAGCAGACTTAACGGAGAGACCCAGTACTTC.

The chain is built from TRBV20-1 and TRBJ1-3; 10 bases match TRBD1. CDR1 and CDR2 from the germline V gene are DFQATT and SNEGSKA (reference sequence). V gave up 6 bases and J gave up 2 bases; unmatched junction bases: 7. The CDR3 is 15 residues long. The CDR3: CSAMAGTGAGNTIYF. CDR3 in DNA: TGCAGTGCCATGGCCGGGACAGGGGCTGGAAACACCATATATTTT.

The chain joins TRBV28 to TRBJ2-3; the D is unclear. Trimming took 11 bases from V and 1 from J, leaving 16 bases between them. CDR3 length equals 14 residues. Per the germline V gene, CDR1 is MDHEN and CDR2 is SYDVKM. The CDR3 here is CAAVGQLRTDTQYF. In DNA, the CDR3 is TGTGCCGCCGTCGGCCAGCTGCGCACAGATACGCAGTATTTT. Combining the CDR3 with reference TRBV28 and TRBJ2-3 gives the whole variable domain DVKVTQSSRYLVKRTGEKVFLECVQDMDHENMFWYRQDPGLGLRLIYFSYDVKMKEKGDIPEGYSVSREKKERFSLILESASTNQTSMYLCAAVGQLRTDTQYFGPGTRLTVL.

The gene calls are TRBV11-2 and TRBJ2-7; TRBD2 agrees at 14 bases. CDR3 length equals 17 residues. The junction had 7 bases not matched to a gene; V was cut back by 3 bases and J by 3 bases. Germline V gene lookup returns CDR1 SGHAT and CDR2 FQNNGV. The CDR3 loop is CASSLLGGTSGSYEQYF. Written as DNA, the CDR3 is TGTGCCAGCAGCTTGTTAGGCGGGACTAGCGGGAGCTACGAGCAGTACTTC.

The V and J genes are TRBV7-2 and TRBJ2-1; 8 bases line up with TRBD1. CDR3 length equals 16 residues. Germline loops: CDR1 SGHTA, CDR2 FQGNSA. V trimming: 5 bases; J trimming: 6 bases; junction bases outside the gene matches: 12. The CDR3 DNA reads as TGTGCCAGCAGCCCAAGTAGGGCAGGGGGCCCCAATGAGCAGTTCTTC. This encodes CASSPSRAGGPNEQFF.

This chain connects TRBV29-1 to TRBJ1-2, with D possibly matching TRBD1 (6 bases). Per the germline V gene, CDR1 is SQVTM and CDR2 is ANQGSEA. CDR3 length equals 13 residues. The germline V and J ends were trimmed by 4 bases and 0 bases, with 9 bases remaining between them. The CDR3 loop is CSVGDTSNYGYTF. In DNA form, the CDR3 reads TGCAGCGTTGGGGACACTTCTAACTATGGCTACACCTTC.

Only a few counts were recorded for this clonotype. This chain joins TRBV6-5 and TRBJ2-1; 9 nucleotides agree with TRBD2. CDR1 is MNHEY, CDR2 SVGAGI, per germline. The V and J ends lost 4 bases and 5 bases, in that order; junction bases with no gene match: 9. The length of the CDR3 is 16 residues. The CDR3: CASSSISGRLHNEQFF. The CDR3 DNA reads as TGTGCCAGCAGTTCTATTAGCGGGAGACTGCACAATGAGCAGTTCTTC.

This clonotype was seen more than once but under ten times. This sequence joins TRBV20-1 and TRBJ2-7; TRBD2 matches 7 bases. After removal of 3 bases from V and 6 bases from J, the junction contained 8 bases not matched to a gene. The CDR3 extends over 13 amino acids. Germline V gene data show CDR1 as DFQATT and CDR2 as SNEGSKA (reference sequence). This chain's CDR3 is CSASREATAEQYF. CDR3 in DNA: TGCAGTGCTAGTCGGGAGGCCACGGCCGAGCAGTACTTC.

This clonotype turned up a few times. The J gene is TRBJ2-1, the V gene TRBV4-2; D is uncertain. The CDR3 totals 14 residues. V lost 4 bases to trimming and J lost 0 bases, with 7 bases between them. Germline values: CDR1 LGHNA, CDR2 YNFKEQ. The CDR3 bases are TGTGCCAGCAGCCCAGACTCCTCCTACAATGAGCAGTTCTTC. It is translated as CASSPDSSYNEQFF.

The J gene is TRBJ2-7, the V gene TRBV29-1, with D unclear. V lost 0 bases to trimming and J lost 5 bases, with 5 bases between them. This CDR3 has 11 residues. Germline V gene sequence: CDR1 SQVTM, CDR2 ANQGSEA. CDR3 sequence: CSVEESHEQYF. In nucleotides, the CDR3 is TGCAGCGTTGAAGAATCCCACGAGCAGTACTTC.

The chain couples TRBV6-1 to TRBJ2-7; D perhaps matches TRBD2 (6 bases). The better agreement between TRBJ2-5 and the DNA end casts doubt on the J call. This CDR3 contains 15 residues. CDR1 MNHNS and CDR2 SASEGT come from the germline V gene. The CDR3 DNA reads TGTGCCAGCACCCTTTATTTGGAGGGCCTAGAGACCCAGTACTTC. Its protein product is CASTLYLEGLETQYF.

This chain connects TRBV6-6 to TRBJ2-7, with no clear D. The germline CDR1 and CDR2 sequences are MNHNY and SVGAGI (reference sequence). With 0 bases removed from V and 2 bases from J, the gap between germline ends came to 17 bases. This CDR3 comprises 17 residues. Written as DNA, the CDR3 is TGTGCCAGCAGTTACTCTGTAAATAATCAAGATCCCTACGAGCAGTACTTC. The encoded protein is CASSYSVNNQDPYEQYF.

This chain connects TRBV6-4 to TRBJ2-1, with 11 bases identical to TRBD2. Trimming at V came to 0 bases and at J to 6 bases, leaving 4 bases not matched to a gene. The CDR3 consists of 16 residues. In germline, CDR1 is MRHNA, CDR2 SNTAGT. DNA of the CDR3: TGTGCCAGCAGTGACTCTAGCGGGAGGGATATCAATGAGCAGTTCTTC. Residues: CASSDSSGRDINEQFF.

This clonotype was seen a handful of times. Germline is not matched at one junction end, which may reflect a read error. The chain recombines TRBV29-1 with TRBJ2-3, with 11 positions matching TRBD2. This CDR3 has 15 amino acids. CDR1 is SQVTM, CDR2 ANQGSEA, per germline. CDR3 in amino acids: CSVEASGRMADTQYF. CDR3 in DNA: TGCAGCGTAGAAGCTAGCGGGAGGATGGCAGATACGCAGTATTTT.

V usage is TRBV20-1 and J usage is TRBJ2-1; 9 bases fit TRBD1. J gave up 2 bases and V 3 bases, and 2 bases lay outside the gene matches. The germline V gene encodes CDR1 DFQATT and CDR2 SNEGSKA (reference sequence). The CDR3 length is 14 residues. CDR3 amino acids: CSARTGGPYNEQFF. For the CDR3, the DNA is TGCAGTGCTAGGACAGGGGGGCCCTACAATGAGCAGTTCTTC.

V usage is TRBV7-9 and J usage is TRBJ1-2; 9 bases fit TRBD1. The CDR3 covers 14 residues. J lost 8 bases, V lost 3 bases, and 7 bases had no gene match. Per germline, CDR1 SEHNR and CDR2 FQNEAQ (reference sequence). The CDR3 sequence: CASSLGQGGFGYTF. CDR3 DNA: TGTGCCAGCAGCTTGGGACAGGGTGGATTCGGCTACACCTTC. Drawing the rest from reference TRBV7-9 and TRBJ1-2, the complete variable domain is DTGVSQNPRHKITKRGQNVTFRCDPISEHNRLYWYRQTLGQGPEFLTYFQNEAQLEKSRLLSDRFSAERPKGSFSTLEIQRTEQGDSAMYLCASSLGQGGFGYTFGSGTRLTVV.

This clonotype was recorded a few times. This rearrangement joins TRBV7-3 to TRBJ2-3; D remains ambiguous. The CDR3 loop spans 14 amino acids. Germline V gene data show CDR1 as SGHTA and CDR2 as FQGTGA. V lost 4 bases and J 4 bases, leaving 12 bases between the germline ends. The CDR3 DNA reads as TGTGCCAGCAGCTATACTTTGGGCGCAGATACGCAGTATTTT. It yields the protein CASSYTLGADTQYF.

This clonotype was counted a few times. This chain connects TRBV5-1 to TRBJ2-1; D remains ambiguous. The germline V and J ends were trimmed by 5 bases and 0 bases, with 12 bases remaining between them. In germline, CDR1 is SGHRS, CDR2 YFSETQ. The CDR3 extends over 15 amino acids. For the CDR3, the DNA is TGCGCCAGCAGACCTGAATCTTACTCCTACAATGAGCAGTTCTTC. Encoded protein: CASRPESYSYNEQFF.

Details on this clonotype: One end of the junction does not line up with germline, which may come from a read error. The chain recombines TRBV12-3 or TRBV12-4 with TRBJ2-1; D possibly corresponds to TRBD2 (5 bases). CDR3 length: 16 amino acids. The CDR3 DNA is TGTGCCAGCAGACTCCTAGCCGGGCCCTCCCACAATGAGCAGTTCTTC. This sequence encodes CASRLLAGPSHNEQFF.

A few counts support this clonotype. The genes are TRBV29-1 and TRBJ2-7; D gene uncertain. This CDR3 region has 11 residues. The V and J ends lost 7 bases and 3 bases respectively, with 10 bases between them. The germline gives CDR1 SQVTM, CDR2 ANQGSEA. The DNA of the CDR3 is TGCAGCGCCCATAGGGACTACGAGCAGTACTTC. It specifies CSAHRDYEQYF.

The chain uses TRBV15 and TRBJ2-1; 8 bases align to TRBD2. There are 15 residues in the CDR3. Germline-derived CDR1 and CDR2 are LNHNV and YYDKDF (reference sequence). J gave up 6 bases and V 7 bases, and 11 bases lay outside the gene matches. Here the CDR3 DNA reads TGTGCCACCACCCGCGCCAGCGGGGGATTCAATGAGCAGTTCTTC. Translation gives CATTRASGGFNEQFF.